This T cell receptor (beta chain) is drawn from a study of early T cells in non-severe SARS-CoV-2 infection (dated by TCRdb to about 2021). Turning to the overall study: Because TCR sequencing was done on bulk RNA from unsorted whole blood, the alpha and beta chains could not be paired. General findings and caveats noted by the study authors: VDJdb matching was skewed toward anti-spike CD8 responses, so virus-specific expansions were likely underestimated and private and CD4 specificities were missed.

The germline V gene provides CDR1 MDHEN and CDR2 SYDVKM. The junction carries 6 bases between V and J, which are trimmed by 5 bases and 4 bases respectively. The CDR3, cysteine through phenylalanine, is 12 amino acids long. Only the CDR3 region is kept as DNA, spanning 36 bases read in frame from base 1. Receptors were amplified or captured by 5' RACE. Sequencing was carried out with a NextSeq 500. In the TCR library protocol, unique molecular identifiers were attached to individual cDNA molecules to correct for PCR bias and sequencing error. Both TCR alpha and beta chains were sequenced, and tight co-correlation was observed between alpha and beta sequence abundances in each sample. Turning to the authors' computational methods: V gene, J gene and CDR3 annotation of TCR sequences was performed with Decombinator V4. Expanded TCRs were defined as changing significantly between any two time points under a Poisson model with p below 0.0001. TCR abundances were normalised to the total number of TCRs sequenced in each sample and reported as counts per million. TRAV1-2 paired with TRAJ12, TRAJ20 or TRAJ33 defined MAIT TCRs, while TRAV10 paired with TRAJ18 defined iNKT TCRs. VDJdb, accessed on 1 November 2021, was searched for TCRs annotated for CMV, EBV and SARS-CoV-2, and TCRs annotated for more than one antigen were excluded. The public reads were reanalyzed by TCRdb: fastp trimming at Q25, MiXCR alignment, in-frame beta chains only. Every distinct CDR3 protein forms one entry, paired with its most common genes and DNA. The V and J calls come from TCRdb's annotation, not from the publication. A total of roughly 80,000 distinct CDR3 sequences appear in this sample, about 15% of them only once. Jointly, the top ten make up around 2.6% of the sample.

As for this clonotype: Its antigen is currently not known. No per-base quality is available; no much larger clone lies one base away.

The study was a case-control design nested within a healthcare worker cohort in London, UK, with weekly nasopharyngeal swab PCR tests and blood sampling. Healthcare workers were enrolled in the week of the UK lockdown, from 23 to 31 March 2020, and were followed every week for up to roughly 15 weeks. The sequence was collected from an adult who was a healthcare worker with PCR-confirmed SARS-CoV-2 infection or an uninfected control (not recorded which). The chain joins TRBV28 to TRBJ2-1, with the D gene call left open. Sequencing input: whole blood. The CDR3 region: CASSNQYNEQFF. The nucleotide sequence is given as TGTGCCAGCAGTAATCAGTACAATGAGCAGTTCTTC.